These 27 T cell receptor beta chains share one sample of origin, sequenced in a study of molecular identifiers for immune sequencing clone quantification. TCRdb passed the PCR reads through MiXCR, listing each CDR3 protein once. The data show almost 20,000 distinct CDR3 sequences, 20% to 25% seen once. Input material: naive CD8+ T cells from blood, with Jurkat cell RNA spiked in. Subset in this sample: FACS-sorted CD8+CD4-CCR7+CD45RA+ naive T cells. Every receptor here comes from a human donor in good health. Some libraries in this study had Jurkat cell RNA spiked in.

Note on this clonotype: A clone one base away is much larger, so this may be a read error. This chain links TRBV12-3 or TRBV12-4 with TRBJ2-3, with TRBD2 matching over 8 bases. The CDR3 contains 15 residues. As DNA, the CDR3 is TGTACCAGCAGTTTGGTAGCGGGAATGGCAGATACGCAGTATTTT. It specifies CTSSLVAGMADTQYF.

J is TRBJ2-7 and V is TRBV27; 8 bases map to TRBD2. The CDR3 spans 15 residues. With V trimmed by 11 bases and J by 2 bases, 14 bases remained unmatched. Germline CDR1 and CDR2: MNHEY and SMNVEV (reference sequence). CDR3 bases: TGTGCCCGCGGGGGGCGGGGAGGAAATCCCTACGAGCAGTACTTC. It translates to CARGGRGGNPYEQYF.

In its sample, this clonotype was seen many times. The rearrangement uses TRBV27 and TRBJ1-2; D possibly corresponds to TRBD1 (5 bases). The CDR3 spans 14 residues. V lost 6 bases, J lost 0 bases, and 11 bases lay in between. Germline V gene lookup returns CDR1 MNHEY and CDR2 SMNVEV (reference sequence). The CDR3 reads CASRHRSPNYGYTF. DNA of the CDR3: TGTGCCAGCAGACACAGGAGTCCTAACTATGGCTACACCTTC.

CDR3 region: CASSVTGTPNSGANVLTF. DNA for the CDR3: TGTGCCAGCAGCGTGACCGGGACCCCAAACTCTGGGGCCAACGTCCTGACTTTC. The genes are TRBV9 and TRBJ2-6; D is tentatively TRBD1 or TRBD2 (5 bases each). The V and J ends lost 2 bases and 0 bases respectively, with 15 bases between them. Germline CDR1 is SGDLS and CDR2 is YYNGEE. The CDR3 loop spans 18 amino acids. Based on the CDR3 plus reference TRBV9 and TRBJ2-6, the full variable domain is DSGVTQTPKHLITATGQRVTLRCSPRSGDLSVYWYQQSLDQGLQFLIQYYNGEERAKGNILERFSAQQFPDLHSELNLSSLELGDSALYFCASSVTGTPNSGANVLTFGAGSRLTVL.

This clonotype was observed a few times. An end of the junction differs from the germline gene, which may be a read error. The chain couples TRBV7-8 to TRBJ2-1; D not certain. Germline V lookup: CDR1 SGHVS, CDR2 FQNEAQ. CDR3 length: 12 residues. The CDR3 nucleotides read TGTGCCAGCAACTTAGCTAACAATGAGCAGTTCTTC. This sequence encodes CASNLANNEQFF.

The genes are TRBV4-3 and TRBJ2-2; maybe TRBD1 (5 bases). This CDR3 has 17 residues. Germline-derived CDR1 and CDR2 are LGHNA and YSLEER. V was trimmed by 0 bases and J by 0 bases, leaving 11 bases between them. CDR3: CASSQEPRVANTGELFF. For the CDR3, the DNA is TGCGCCAGCAGCCAAGAGCCCAGGGTGGCGAACACCGGGGAGCTGTTTTTT.

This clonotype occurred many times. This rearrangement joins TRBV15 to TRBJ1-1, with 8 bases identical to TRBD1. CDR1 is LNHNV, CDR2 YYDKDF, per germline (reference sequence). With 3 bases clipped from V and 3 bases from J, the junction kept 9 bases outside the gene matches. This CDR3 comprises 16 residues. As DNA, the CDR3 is TGTGCCACCAGCAGGTCGATAGGACAGGGCCACACTGAAGCTTTCTTT. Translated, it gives CATSRSIGQGHTEAFF.

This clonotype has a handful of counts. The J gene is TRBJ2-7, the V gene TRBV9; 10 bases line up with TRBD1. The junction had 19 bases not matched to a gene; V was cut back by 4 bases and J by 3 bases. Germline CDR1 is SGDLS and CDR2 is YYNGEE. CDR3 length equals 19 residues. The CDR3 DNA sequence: TGTGCCAGCAGCCCCCTTGGGGGACAGGGGTTAGCGGGGTTCTACGAGCAGTACTTC. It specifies CASSPLGGQGLAGFYEQYF.

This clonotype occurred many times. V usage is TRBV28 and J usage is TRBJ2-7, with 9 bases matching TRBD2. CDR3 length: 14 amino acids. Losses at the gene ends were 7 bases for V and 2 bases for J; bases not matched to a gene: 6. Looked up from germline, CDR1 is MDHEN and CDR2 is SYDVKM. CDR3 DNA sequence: TGTGCCAGCACAGGGGCTAGCGGGACCTACGAGCAGTACTTC. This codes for CASTGASGTYEQYF.

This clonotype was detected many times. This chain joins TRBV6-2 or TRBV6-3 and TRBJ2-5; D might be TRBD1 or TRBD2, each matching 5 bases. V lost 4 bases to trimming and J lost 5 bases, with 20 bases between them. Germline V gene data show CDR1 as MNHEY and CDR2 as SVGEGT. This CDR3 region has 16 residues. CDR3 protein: CASSWGTAVPSETQYF. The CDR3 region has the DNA TGTGCCAGCAGTTGGGGGACCGCGGTCCCTTCCGAGACCCAGTACTTC.

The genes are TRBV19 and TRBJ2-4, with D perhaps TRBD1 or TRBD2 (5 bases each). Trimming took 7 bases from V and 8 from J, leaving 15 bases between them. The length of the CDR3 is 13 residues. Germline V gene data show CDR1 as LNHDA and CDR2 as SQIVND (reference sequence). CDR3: CASKGTDTDIQYF. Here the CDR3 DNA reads TGTGCCAGTAAGGGGACGGACACGGACATTCAGTACTTC.

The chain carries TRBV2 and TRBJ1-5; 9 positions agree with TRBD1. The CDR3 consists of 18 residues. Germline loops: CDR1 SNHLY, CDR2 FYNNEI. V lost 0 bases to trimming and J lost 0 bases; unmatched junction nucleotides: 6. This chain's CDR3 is CASSEAAGTGISNQPQHF. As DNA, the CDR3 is TGTGCCAGCAGTGAAGCCGCCGGGACAGGGATTAGCAATCAGCCCCAGCATTTT.

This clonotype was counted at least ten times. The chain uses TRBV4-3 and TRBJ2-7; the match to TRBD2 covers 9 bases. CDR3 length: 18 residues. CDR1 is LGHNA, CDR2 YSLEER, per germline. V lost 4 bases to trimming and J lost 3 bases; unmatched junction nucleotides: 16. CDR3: CASSPQFLSDSGSYEQYF. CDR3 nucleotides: TGCGCCAGCAGCCCCCAGTTTTTATCAGATAGCGGGAGCTACGAGCAGTACTTC.

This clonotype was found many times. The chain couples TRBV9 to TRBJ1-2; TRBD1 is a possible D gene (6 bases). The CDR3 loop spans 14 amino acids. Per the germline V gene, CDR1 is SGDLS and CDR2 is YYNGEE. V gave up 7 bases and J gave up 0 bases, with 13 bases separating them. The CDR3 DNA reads TGTGCCAGCGAAATGGGGGCGTCTAACTATGGCTACACCTTC. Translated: CASEMGASNYGYTF.

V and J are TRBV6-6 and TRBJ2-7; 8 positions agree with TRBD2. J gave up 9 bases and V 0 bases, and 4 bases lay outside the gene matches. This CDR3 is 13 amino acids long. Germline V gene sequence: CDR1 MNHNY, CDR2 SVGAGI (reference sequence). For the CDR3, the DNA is TGTGCCAGCAGTTACTCCCTAGCGGGCGGGCAGTACTTC. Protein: CASSYSLAGGQYF.

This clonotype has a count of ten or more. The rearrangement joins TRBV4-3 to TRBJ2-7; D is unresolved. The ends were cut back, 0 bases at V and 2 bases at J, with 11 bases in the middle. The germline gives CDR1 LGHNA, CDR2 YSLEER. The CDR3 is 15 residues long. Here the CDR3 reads CASSQDLPSPYEQYF. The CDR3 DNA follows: TGCGCCAGCAGCCAAGATTTGCCAAGTCCCTACGAGCAGTACTTC.

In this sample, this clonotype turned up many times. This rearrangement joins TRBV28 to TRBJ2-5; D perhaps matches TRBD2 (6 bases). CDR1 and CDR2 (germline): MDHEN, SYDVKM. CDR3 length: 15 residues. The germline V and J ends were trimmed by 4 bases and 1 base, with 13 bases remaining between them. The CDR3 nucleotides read TGTGCCAGCAGTTCCCGCCGGGACTTCCAAGAGACCCAGTACTTC. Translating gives CASSSRRDFQETQYF. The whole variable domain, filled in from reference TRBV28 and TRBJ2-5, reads DVKVTQSSRYLVKRTGEKVFLECVQDMDHENMFWYRQDPGLGLRLIYFSYDVKMKEKGDIPEGYSVSREKKERFSLILESASTNQTSMYLCASSSRRDFQETQYFGPGTRLLVL.

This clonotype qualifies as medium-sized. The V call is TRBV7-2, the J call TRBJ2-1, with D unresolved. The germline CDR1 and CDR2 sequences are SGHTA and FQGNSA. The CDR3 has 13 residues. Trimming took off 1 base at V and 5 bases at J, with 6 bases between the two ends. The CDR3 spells CASSLVHNNEQFF. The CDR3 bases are TGTGCCAGCAGCTTAGTGCACAACAATGAGCAGTTCTTC.

In nucleotides, the CDR3 is TGTGCCAGCAGTTCCCTCCCCGACAGGGGCTACGCATCCGTGCAGTACTTC. It specifies CASSSLPDRGYASVQYF. The chain is built from TRBV6-2 or TRBV6-3 and TRBJ2-7, with TRBD1 matching over 8 bases. The length of the CDR3 is 17 residues. The germline V gene encodes CDR1 MNHEY and CDR2 SVGEGT. V was pared by 4 bases and J by 9 bases, with 20 bases of the junction left unmatched.

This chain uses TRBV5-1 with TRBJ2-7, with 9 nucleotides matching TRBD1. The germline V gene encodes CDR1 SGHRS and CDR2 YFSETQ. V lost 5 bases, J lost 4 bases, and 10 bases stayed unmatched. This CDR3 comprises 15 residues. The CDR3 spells CASSFPGQGLYEQYF. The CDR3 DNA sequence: TGCGCCAGCAGTTTCCCGGGACAGGGTTTGTACGAGCAGTACTTC.

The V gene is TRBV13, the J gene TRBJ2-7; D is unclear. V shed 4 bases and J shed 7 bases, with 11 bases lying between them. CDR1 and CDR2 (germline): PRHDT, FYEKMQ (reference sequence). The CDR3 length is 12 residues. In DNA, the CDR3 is TGTGCCAGCAGCTCGATCGGTTGGGAGCAGTACTTC. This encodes CASSSIGWEQYF.

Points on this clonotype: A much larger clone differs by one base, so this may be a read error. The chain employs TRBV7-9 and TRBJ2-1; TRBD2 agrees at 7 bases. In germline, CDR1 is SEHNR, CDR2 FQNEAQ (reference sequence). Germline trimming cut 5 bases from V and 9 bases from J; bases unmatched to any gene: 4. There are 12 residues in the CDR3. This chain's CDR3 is CASSMTSSEQFF. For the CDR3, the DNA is TGTGCCAGCAGCATGACTAGCAGTGAGCAGTTCTTC. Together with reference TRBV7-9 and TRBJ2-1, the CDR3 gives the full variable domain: DTGVSQNPRHKITKRGQNVTFRCDPISEHNRLYWYRQTLGQGPEFLTYFQNEAQLEKSRLLSDRFSAERPKGSFSTLEIQRTEQGDSAMYLCASSMTSSEQFFGPGTRLTVL.

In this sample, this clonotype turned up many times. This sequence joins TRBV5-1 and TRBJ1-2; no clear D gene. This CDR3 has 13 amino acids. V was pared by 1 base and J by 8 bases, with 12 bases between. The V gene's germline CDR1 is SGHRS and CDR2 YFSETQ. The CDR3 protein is CASSLSNPAGYTF. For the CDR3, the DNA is TGCGCCAGCAGCTTGTCGAACCCCGCAGGCTACACCTTC. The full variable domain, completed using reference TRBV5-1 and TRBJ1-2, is KAGVTQTPRYLIKTRGQQVTLSCSPISGHRSVSWYQQTPGQGLQFLFEYFSETQRNKGNFPGRFSGRQFSNSRSEMNVSTLELGDSALYLCASSLSNPAGYTFGSGTRLTVV.

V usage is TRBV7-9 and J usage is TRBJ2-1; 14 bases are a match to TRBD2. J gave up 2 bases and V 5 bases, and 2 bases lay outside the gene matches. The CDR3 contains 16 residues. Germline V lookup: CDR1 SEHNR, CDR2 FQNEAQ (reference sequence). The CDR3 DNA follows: TGTGCCAGCAGCCCGACTAGCGGGAGGGCCTACAATGAGCAGTTCTTC. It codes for CASSPTSGRAYNEQFF.

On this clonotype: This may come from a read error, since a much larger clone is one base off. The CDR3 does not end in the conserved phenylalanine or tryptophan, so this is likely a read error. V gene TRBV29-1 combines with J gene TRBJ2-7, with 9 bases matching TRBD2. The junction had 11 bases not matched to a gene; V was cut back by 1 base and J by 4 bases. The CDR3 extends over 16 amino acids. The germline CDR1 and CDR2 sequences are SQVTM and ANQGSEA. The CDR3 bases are TGCAGCGTTGAAGTTCCCCTGACTAGCGGATCATACGAGCAGTACCTC. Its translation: CSVEVPLTSGSYEQYL.

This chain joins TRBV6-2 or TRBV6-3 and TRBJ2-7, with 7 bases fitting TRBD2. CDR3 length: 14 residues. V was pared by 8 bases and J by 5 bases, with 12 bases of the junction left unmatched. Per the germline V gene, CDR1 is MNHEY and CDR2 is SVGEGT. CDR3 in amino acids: CASGTLREVHEQYF. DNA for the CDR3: TGTGCCAGCGGAACTCTCCGGGAGGTCCACGAGCAGTACTTC.

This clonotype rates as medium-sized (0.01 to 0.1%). DNA for the CDR3: TGCAGTATCCTAGCGGAGACTGGCTCCTACGAGCAGTACTTC. This encodes CSILAETGSYEQYF. The chain employs TRBV29-1 and TRBJ2-7; TRBD2 matches at 7 bases. Germline CDR1 and CDR2: SQVTM and ANQGSEA. CDR3 size: 14 residues.